The 15 T cell receptor beta chains below come from one sample, sequenced in a study of T cell repertoires in ileal Crohn's disease (dated by TCRdb to about 2019). Preparation of the library involved the immunoSEQ multiplex PCR assay. Not all clones reach the TCRdb copy of this immuneACCESS table, which keeps in-frame sequences only. Checked studies attribute under half of the gap to unresolved V genes and leave the rest unexplained. Within this sample are about 16,000 clones, with 93% of them counted one time only. The top ten clones comprise around 3.7% of the sample. The sample was ileal tissue. The receptors derive from an adult with Crohn's disease.

V is TRBV27 and J is TRBJ2-7; 13 nucleotides agree with TRBD2. J gave up 6 bases and V 2 bases, and 7 bases lay outside the gene matches. This CDR3 contains 16 residues. Germline V gene sequence: CDR1 MNHEY, CDR2 SMNVEV (reference sequence). The CDR3 DNA is TGTGCCAGCAGTTTACAGACTAGCGGGGGGACCGCCGAGCAGTACTTC. Encoded protein: CASSLQTSGGTAEQYF.

The V gene is TRBV7-2, the J gene TRBJ1-5; tentative D call: TRBD1 (5 bases). This CDR3 region has 16 residues. Germline V gene sequence: CDR1 SGHTA, CDR2 FQGNSA. Between the trimmed V and J ends, which lost 1 base and 0 bases, there was a span of 10 bases. DNA of the CDR3: TGTGCCAGCAGCTTAGGGGGCCCTTATAGCAATCAGCCCCAGCATTTT. Translated, it gives CASSLGGPYSNQPQHF. The variable domain in full, with the rest retrieved from reference TRBV7-2 and TRBJ1-5, is GAGVSQSPSNKVTEKGKDVELRCDPISGHTALYWYRQSLGQGLEFLIYFQGNSAPDKSGLPSDRFSAERTGGSVSTLTIQRTQQEDSAVYLCASSLGGPYSNQPQHFGDGTRLSIL.

This clone was detected once. The chain has TRBV29-1 and TRBJ1-2, with a weak D call TRBD1 (5 bases). This CDR3 is 14 amino acids long. V was cut by 3 bases and J by 3 bases, with 14 bases left in between. Germline CDR1 is SQVTM and CDR2 is ANQGSEA. DNA of the CDR3: TGCAGCGTTGAGTCGGGGGTTGAGGACTATGGCTACACCTTC. Translated, it gives CSVESGVEDYGYTF. Full variable domain (rest looked up from reference TRBV29-1 and TRBJ1-2): SAVISQKPSRDICQRGTSLTIQCQVDSQVTMMFWYRQQPGQSLTLIATANQGSEATYESGFVIDKFPISRPNLTFSTLTVSNMSPEDSSIYLCSVESGVEDYGYTFGSGTRLTVV.

The CDR3 loop is CASSLRWGRDTIYF. The CDR3, as DNA: TGTGCCAGCAGCTTGCGCTGGGGGCGAGACACCATATATTTT. The chain uses TRBV11-1 and TRBJ1-3, with D possibly matching TRBD1 (6 bases). The CDR3 length is 14 residues. Per the germline V gene, CDR1 is SGHAT and CDR2 is FQDESV (reference sequence). The germline V and J ends were trimmed by 3 bases and 8 bases, with 14 bases remaining between them.

Remarks on this clone: One end of the junction does not line up with germline, which may come from a read error. The rearrangement uses TRBV11-1 and TRBJ2-1; 14 nucleotides agree with TRBD2. The germline gives CDR1 SGHAT, CDR2 FQDESV (reference sequence). This CDR3 spans 16 amino acids. CDR3 region: CASSSGLAGALEEPFF. In DNA form, the CDR3 reads TGTGCCAGCAGCTCGGGACTAGCGGGGGCCCTCGAGGAGCCGTTCTTC.

The chain is built from TRBV5-4 and TRBJ2-2, with TRBD2 matching over 10 bases. Trimming removed 4 bases from V and 1 base from J; junction bases left unmatched: 4. The CDR3 length is 16 residues. Looked up from germline, CDR1 is SGHNT and CDR2 is YYREEE (reference sequence). The CDR3 protein is CASSQGLAKNTGELFF. The CDR3 nucleotides read TGTGCCAGCAGCCAGGGACTAGCGAAGAACACCGGGGAGCTGTTTTTT.

The J gene is TRBJ1-2, the V gene TRBV9; no reliable D call. Germline CDR1 reads SGDLS; CDR2 reads YYNGEE. V lost 0 bases to trimming and J lost 3 bases, with 15 bases between them. The CDR3 length is 16 residues. The CDR3 is CASSVGGLPGDYGYTF. The CDR3 bases are TGTGCCAGCAGCGTAGGCGGACTCCCTGGAGACTATGGCTACACCTTC.

The chain employs TRBV2 and TRBJ1-6; 8 nucleotides align to TRBD1. From germline, CDR1 is SNHLY and CDR2 FYNNEI. The CDR3 has 15 residues. Trimming cost V 5 bases and J 3 bases; bases outside gene matches: 3. The chain's CDR3 is CASSLQGDYNSPLHF. The DNA of the CDR3 is TGTGCCAGCAGTTTACAGGGGGACTATAATTCACCCCTCCACTTT.

The chain links TRBV29-1 to TRBJ2-1, with 7 nucleotides matching TRBD2. This CDR3 contains 15 residues. CDR1 is SQVTM and CDR2 is ANQGSEA in the germline V gene. Trimming removed 8 bases from V and 5 bases from J; junction bases left unmatched: 15. Written as DNA, the CDR3 is TGCAGCATCCGGGGAGGGGCAGTGATCAACAATGAGCAGTTCTTC. It yields the protein CSIRGGAVINNEQFF.

The V call is TRBV9, the J call TRBJ2-1, with TRBD2 as a possible D gene (5 bases). From germline, CDR1 is SGDLS and CDR2 YYNGEE. The ends were cut back, 0 bases at V and 2 bases at J, with 12 bases in the middle. CDR3 length: 16 amino acids. Written as DNA, the CDR3 is TGTGCCAGCAGCGTAGCTAGGACTTTAGCCTACAATGAGCAGTTCTTC. Translation gives CASSVARTLAYNEQFF.

The chain uses TRBV30 and TRBJ2-2; TRBD1 aligns across 8 bases. Germline CDR1 is GTSNPN and CDR2 is SVGIG (reference sequence). The CDR3 runs to 22 residues. The ends lost 1 base at V and 0 bases at J; junction bases unmatched: 22. The CDR3 region is CAWSASTPTGDGAKTNTGELFF. The CDR3 region has the DNA TGTGCCTGGAGTGCCTCTACCCCGACAGGGGATGGAGCGAAGACGAACACCGGGGAGCTGTTTTTT.

J is TRBJ2-1 and V is TRBV4-1; 10 bases are a match to TRBD1. The trim removed 2 bases at V and 14 bases at J, leaving 6 bases unmatched. Germline V gene data show CDR1 as MGHRA and CDR2 as YSYEKL. The CDR3 extends over 13 amino acids. The DNA for the CDR3 is TGCGCCAGCAGCCAAACCGGACAGGGGGAGAAGTTCTTC. Protein sequence: CASSQTGQGEKFF.

This chain uses TRBV6-1 with TRBJ1-5, with 9 positions matching TRBD1. The germline V gene encodes CDR1 MNHNS and CDR2 SASEGT. The CDR3 extends over 15 amino acids. V gave up 6 bases and J gave up 6 bases; unmatched junction bases: 9. The CDR3 DNA reads as TGTGCCAGCAGGAGCTCACAGGGGGCTTCTCAGCCCCAGCATTTT. Translated: CASRSSQGASQPQHF.

The gene calls are TRBV7-3 and TRBJ1-3; D not resolved. Trimming pared 6 bases from V and 0 bases from J, leaving 15 bases between. This CDR3 is built from 16 residues. Germline CDR1 SGHTA, CDR2 FQGTGA. The CDR3 spells CASRYLGPSSGNTIYF. The CDR3 coding sequence is TGTGCCAGCAGGTATCTGGGCCCGAGCTCTGGAAACACCATATATTTT.

This chain connects TRBV18 to TRBJ1-5; TRBD1 matches at 11 bases. Germline V gene data show CDR1 as KGHSH and CDR2 as LQKENI. V dropped 5 bases and J dropped 3; count of bases not matched to a gene: 18. This CDR3 contains 20 residues. The CDR3 protein is CASSARRGDRGLRDNQPQHF. The CDR3 bases are TGTGCCAGCTCAGCAAGAAGGGGGGACAGGGGGTTGCGGGACAATCAGCCCCAGCATTTT.